Listed here are 23 T cell receptor beta chains from one sample, sequenced in a study of molecular identifiers for immune sequencing clone quantification (dated by TCRdb to 2016 to 2019). Libraries were made using PCR. Sequencing used an Illumina HiSeq 4000. Using fastp trimming at Q25 and MiXCR clonotype assembly, TCRdb reanalyzed the public sequencing data and kept in-frame beta chains. Rows merge per CDR3 protein into single entries with the most common DNA and genes. The sample table holds 460,000 or so distinct CDR3 sequences, of which about a fifth were seen once. The top ten hold approximately 0.84% of the sample. Input material: naive CD8+ T cells from blood, with Jurkat cell RNA spiked in. The meaning of the sample's cell subset or site label: FACS-sorted CD8+CD4-CCR7+CD45RA+ naive T cells. These receptors originate from a human donor in good health. Some libraries in this study had Jurkat cell RNA spiked in.

The rearrangement joins TRBV6-2 or TRBV6-3 to TRBJ2-7; 12 nucleotides match TRBD2. The germline CDR1 and CDR2 sequences are MNHEY and SVGEGT. The CDR3 extends over 16 amino acids. V dropped 7 bases and J dropped 7; count of bases not matched to a gene: 14. CDR3 sequence reads: CASNPLAGGGVAEQYF. The CDR3 region has the DNA TGTGCCAGCAACCCCCTAGCGGGAGGGGGGGTCGCGGAGCAGTACTTC.

The sample holds a few counts of this clonotype. The V gene is TRBV6-2 or TRBV6-3, the J gene TRBJ2-3; D call uncertain. Per germline, CDR1 MNHEY and CDR2 SVGEGT. Between the trimmed V and J ends, which lost 3 bases and 0 bases, there was a span of 13 bases. The CDR3 covers 16 residues. CDR3 nucleotides: TGTGCCAGCAGTTATTTCCTGGCAGGCAGCACAGATACGCAGTATTTT. Translating it yields CASSYFLAGSTDTQYF.

V gene TRBV4-3 combines with J gene TRBJ1-2; no clear D gene. The germline CDR1 and CDR2 sequences are LGHNA and YSLEER. The V and J ends lost 5 bases and 2 bases respectively, with 9 bases between them. The CDR3 has 13 amino acids. This CDR3 reads CASSSWGNYGYTF. The CDR3 coding sequence is TGCGCCAGCAGCAGTTGGGGAAACTATGGCTACACCTTC.

This clonotype has a handful of counts. V and J are TRBV12-3 or TRBV12-4 and TRBJ2-2; the match to TRBD2 covers 8 bases. The CDR3 length is 17 residues. With 7 bases clipped from V and 4 bases from J, the junction kept 14 bases outside the gene matches. CDR3 DNA: TGTGCCAGCAATAATATTCCGGGACTAGGTGGCACCGGGGAGCTGTTTTTT. It codes for CASNNIPGLGGTGELFF.

About this clonotype itself: This sequence may be a read error, since a much larger clone differs from it by one base. The chain has TRBV7-2 and TRBJ2-3; TRBD2 matches at 12 bases. CDR3 length: 17 residues. In germline, CDR1 is SGHTA, CDR2 FQGNSA. In DNA form, the CDR3 reads TGTGCCAGCAGCTTCCCCCTAGCGGGGGGGCATACAGGTACGCAGTATTTT. Encoded protein: CASSFPLAGGHTGTQYF.

The rearrangement joins TRBV29-1 to TRBJ2-3; a possible D gene is TRBD1 (6 bases). This CDR3 is built from 14 residues. The V gene's germline CDR1 is SQVTM and CDR2 ANQGSEA. V was clipped by 8 bases and J by 0 bases, with 15 bases between them. The CDR3 region is CSTRDIPSTDTQYF. The DNA of the CDR3 is TGCAGCACCCGGGACATTCCTAGCACAGATACGCAGTATTTT.

A few counts support this clonotype. The rearrangement joins TRBV5-6 to TRBJ2-2; 7 bases line up with TRBD1. Looked up from germline, CDR1 is SGHDT and CDR2 is YYEEEE. This CDR3 region has 14 residues. The trim removed 2 bases at V and 6 bases at J, leaving 4 bases unmatched. This CDR3 reads CASSFGTAPGELFF. The CDR3 nucleotides read TGTGCCAGCAGCTTCGGGACAGCTCCCGGGGAGCTGTTTTTT.

The chain has TRBV19 and TRBJ2-2; perhaps TRBD2 as D (5 bases). Looked up from germline, CDR1 is LNHDA and CDR2 is SQIVND (reference sequence). The CDR3 totals 19 residues. Trimming pared 2 bases from V and 0 bases from J, leaving 19 bases between. The CDR3 DNA sequence: TGTGCCAGTAGTATAAAGGTCATAGGGAGCAGATCGAACACCGGGGAGCTGTTTTTT. Its protein is CASSIKVIGSRSNTGELFF.

In its sample, this clonotype was seen a few times. V and J are TRBV11-1 and TRBJ2-7; the D gene could be TRBD1 or TRBD2 (5 bases each). The CDR3 covers 13 residues. Germline CDR1 and CDR2: SGHAT and FQDESV (reference sequence). Trimming cost V 6 bases and J 3 bases, with 12 bases left between them. The CDR3 DNA reads TGTGCCAGCAGAACCGAGGGGAACTACGAGCAGTACTTC. Translation gives CASRTEGNYEQYF.

The V gene is TRBV7-9, the J gene TRBJ2-2; D uncertain. The CDR3 totals 14 residues. Germline V gene lookup returns CDR1 SEHNR and CDR2 FQNEAQ (reference sequence). The germline V and J ends were trimmed by 2 bases and 2 bases, with 6 bases remaining between them. CDR3 sequence: CASSLLPNTGELFF. CDR3 nucleotides: TGTGCCAGCAGCTTACTACCAAACACCGGGGAGCTGTTTTTT.

The table lists this clonotype with a few counts. The CDR3 nucleotides read TGCGCCAGCAGCCTATACGGTGGGACAGCCACCTACGAGCAGTACTTC. It codes for CASSLYGGTATYEQYF. This chain connects TRBV4-1 to TRBJ2-7, with 7 bases fitting TRBD1. The V and J ends lost 4 bases and 2 bases, in that order; junction bases with no gene match: 11. This CDR3 is built from 16 residues. Germline CDR1 is MGHRA and CDR2 is YSYEKL.

As to this clonotype: A much larger clone lies one base from this, so it may be a read error. The chain employs TRBV6-2 or TRBV6-3 and TRBJ2-3, with D possibly TRBD1 on 5 matching bases. Germline CDR1 MNHEY, CDR2 SVGEGT. The CDR3 has 15 amino acids. DNA of the CDR3: TGTGCCAGCAGTATAGCAGCGAGCCCGACAGATACGCGGTATTTT. Translating it yields CASSIAASPTDTRYF.

In its sample, this clonotype was seen many times. V is TRBV12-5 and J is TRBJ2-3; D is undetermined. V lost 0 bases and J lost 5, with 6 bases in between. The germline V gene encodes CDR1 LGHNT and CDR2 FRNRAP. The length of the CDR3 is 13 residues. The CDR3 is CASGLVLGDTQYF. The CDR3 DNA reads TGTGCTAGTGGTTTGGTACTTGGAGATACGCAGTATTTT.

On this clonotype itself: A much more abundant neighbour one base away suggests this may be a read error. Lacking the conserved final phenylalanine or tryptophan, this CDR3 likely reflects a read error. V and J are TRBV6-6 and TRBJ2-7, with D unresolved. Trimming removed 10 bases at V and 0 bases at J, with 10 bases between. Germline V gives CDR1 MNHNY, CDR2 SVGAGI (reference sequence). This CDR3 is 12 amino acids long. DNA of the CDR3: TGTGCCACAGAAGAGCACTCCTACGAGCAGTACCTC. Protein: CATEEHSYEQYL.

This clonotype appeared many times. This chain joins TRBV6-6 and TRBJ2-7; D is unresolved. The CDR3 spans 12 residues. The V end lost 7 bases, the J end lost 4 bases, and 11 bases lay between the germline ends. Germline CDR1 and CDR2: MNHNY and SVGAGI (reference sequence). This CDR3 reads CASNLGRYEQYF. In nucleotides, the CDR3 is TGTGCCAGCAATCTCGGACGGTACGAGCAGTACTTC.

This chain joins TRBV19 and TRBJ1-1, with 7 nucleotides matching TRBD1. Germline values: CDR1 LNHDA, CDR2 SQIVND (reference sequence). The trim removed 3 bases at V and 0 bases at J, leaving 7 bases unmatched. The CDR3 extends over 16 amino acids. CDR3 amino acids: CASSMGQTSMNTEAFF. CDR3 bases: TGTGCCAGTAGTATGGGACAGACCTCCATGAACACTGAAGCTTTCTTT. The full variable domain, completed using reference TRBV19 and TRBJ1-1, is DGGITQSPKYLFRKEGQNVTLSCEQNLNHDAMYWYRQDPGQGLRLIYYSQIVNDFQKGDIAEGYSVSREKKESFPLTVTSAQKNPTAFYLCASSMGQTSMNTEAFFGQGTRLTVV.

Turning to this clonotype: A read error may explain this, as a much larger clone is one base away. This chain links TRBV5-4 with TRBJ1-2; no definite D call. V lost 1 base and J 7 bases, leaving 11 bases between the germline ends. From germline, CDR1 is SGHNT and CDR2 YYREEE (reference sequence). The CDR3 is made up of 13 amino acids. Here the CDR3 DNA reads TGTGCCAGCAGCTTGACGGTAGCCCTTGGCTACACCTTC. This gives the protein CASSLTVALGYTF.

With respect to this clonotype: This may be a read error, as it is one base from a much larger clone. The gene calls are TRBV20-1 and TRBJ1-2; D is unclear. The CDR3 is 15 residues long. The germline V gene encodes CDR1 DFQATT and CDR2 SNEGSKA (reference sequence). In DNA form, the CDR3 reads TGCGGTGCTAGAGAGCTGGACGCAGCTAACTATGGCTACACCTTC. It is translated as CGARELDAANYGYTF.

The chain is built from TRBV27 and TRBJ2-5; TRBD1 matches at 9 bases. V dropped 8 bases and J dropped 5; count of bases not matched to a gene: 12. CDR3 size: 15 residues. From germline, CDR1 is MNHEY and CDR2 SMNVEV (reference sequence). CDR3 nucleotides: TGTGCCAGCCGCCTCGGGACAGGGAGTTCGGAGACCCAGTACTTC. It codes for CASRLGTGSSETQYF.

This clonotype appeared a few times. V is TRBV7-9 and J is TRBJ1-1; maybe TRBD1 (5 bases). Germline CDR1 reads SEHNR; CDR2 reads FQNEAQ (reference sequence). The length of the CDR3 is 15 residues. Trimming took off 5 bases at V and 4 bases at J, with 17 bases between the two ends. The CDR3: CASSGAWGWGTEAFF. CDR3 nucleotides: TGTGCCAGCAGCGGGGCGTGGGGCTGGGGCACTGAAGCTTTCTTT.

At least ten counts were recorded for this clonotype. This chain links TRBV4-3 with TRBJ2-1, with a possible D match to TRBD1 (5 bases). Germline V gene sequence: CDR1 LGHNA, CDR2 YSLEER. CDR3 length equals 16 residues. The germline V and J ends were trimmed by 1 base and 10 bases, with 20 bases remaining between them. The CDR3 is CASSQVWQGKEREQFF. DNA for the CDR3: TGCGCCAGCAGCCAAGTCTGGCAGGGAAAAGAAAGAGAGCAGTTCTTC.

Many counts were recorded for this clonotype. The chain combines TRBV7-9 with TRBJ2-7; 9 bases line up with TRBD2. The CDR3 has 15 residues. With 4 bases clipped from V and 0 bases from J, the junction kept 4 bases outside the gene matches. CDR1 SEHNR and CDR2 FQNEAQ come from the germline V gene (reference sequence). The CDR3 loop reads CASSSASGTSYEQYF. The DNA of the CDR3 is TGTGCCAGCAGCTCGGCTAGCGGGACCTCCTACGAGCAGTACTTC.

The chain uses TRBV11-2 and TRBJ1-2, with TRBD1 matching over 8 bases. Looked up from germline, CDR1 is SGHAT and CDR2 is FQNNGV. V lost 5 bases to trimming and J lost 4 bases; unmatched junction nucleotides: 9. This CDR3 region has 15 residues. CDR3 in amino acids: CASSLGQGQGYGYTF. The CDR3 DNA is TGTGCCAGCAGCCTAGGACAGGGTCAGGGCTATGGCTACACCTTC. Using reference TRBV11-2 and TRBJ1-2 for the parts outside the CDR3, the full variable domain is EAGVAQSPRYKIIEKRQSVAFWCNPISGHATLYWYQQILGQGPKLLIQFQNNGVVDDSQLPKDRFSAERLKGVDSTLKIQPAKLEDSAVYLCASSLGQGQGYGYTFGSGTRLTVV.